These 14 T cell receptor beta chains were sequenced from one sample in a study of regulatory T cells in long-lasting Graves disease. Investigators prepared the TCR beta libraries by applying iRepertoire HTBI primers and Arm-PCR of CDR3 regions. In TCRdb, the multiplex PCR reads were re-called with MiXCR into one record per CDR3 protein. The repertoire holds under 250,000 distinct CDR3 sequences, with about 19% as singletons. Time point described: newly diagnosed GD, antithyroid drugs for less than 3 months. RNA extracted from PBMCs served as the sequencing template. Sequencing used peripheral blood mononuclear cells (PBMCs), obtained at new diagnosis, from a patient treated with antithyroid drugs. The receptors shown here come from a female donor with Graves disease.

The V call is TRBV5-6, the J call TRBJ2-1; 8 bases align to TRBD1. The CDR3 length is 17 residues. Unmatched junction bases numbered 11, after V lost 4 bases and J lost 2 bases. Germline-derived CDR1 and CDR2 are SGHDT and YYEEEE. The CDR3 nucleotides are TGTGCCAGCAGCGACAGGGGAAACAGGGGGACCTACAATGAGCAGTTCTTC. This sequence encodes CASSDRGNRGTYNEQFF.

This chain links TRBV20-1 with TRBJ1-5, with 10 bases aligning to TRBD1. CDR1 DFQATT and CDR2 SNEGSKA come from the germline V gene (reference sequence). With V trimmed by 6 bases and J by 2 bases, 10 bases remained unmatched. The CDR3 spans 16 residues. The CDR3 region is CSAGGQGTRGNQPQHF. The CDR3 DNA is TGCAGTGCGGGGGGACAGGGGACGAGGGGCAATCAGCCCCAGCATTTT.

This clonotype appeared many times. One end of the junction varies from germline; a read error may be responsible. V is TRBV7-2 and J is TRBJ2-7, with 11 bases that match TRBD1. The CDR3 contains 15 residues. CDR1 and CDR2 (germline): SGHTA, FQGNSA. DNA for the CDR3: TGCGCCAGCATGCCCGGGACAGGGGGCTCCTACGAGCAGTACTTC. It yields the protein CASMPGTGGSYEQYF.

The chain couples TRBV6-5 to TRBJ1-1; TRBD1 agrees at 8 bases. The germline V gene encodes CDR1 MNHEY and CDR2 SVGAGI. There are 14 residues in the CDR3. V was clipped by 0 bases and J by 8 bases; unmatched bases: 5. For the CDR3, the DNA is TGTGCCAGCAGTTACTCTGGGACAGGTCCCGAAGCTTTCTTT. Amino acid sequence: CASSYSGTGPEAFF.

This chain links TRBV20-1 with TRBJ2-7; D is perhaps TRBD2 (5 bases). Germline-derived CDR1 and CDR2 are DFQATT and SNEGSKA (reference sequence). Between the trimmed V and J ends, which lost 4 bases and 0 bases, there was a span of 16 bases. The CDR3 consists of 15 residues. For the CDR3, the DNA is TGCAGTGCTACCCGACGAGGGCCGAGCTCCTACGAGCAGTACTTC. It is translated as CSATRRGPSSYEQYF.

As to this clonotype: A single base is all that separates this from a far larger clone, so a read error is likely. The rearrangement links TRBV11-1 to TRBJ2-2; the D gene could be TRBD1 or TRBD2 (5 bases each). Germline V gene data show CDR1 as SGHAT and CDR2 as FQDESV (reference sequence). This CDR3 is 18 amino acids long. CDR3 loop: CASSLDWGSPSSTGELFF. As DNA, the CDR3 is TGCGCCAGCAGCTTGGACTGGGGCTCCCCTTCGAGCACCGGGGAGCTGTTTTTT.

This clonotype was found a few times. The rearrangement links TRBV4-3 to TRBJ2-2; the D is unclear. In germline, CDR1 is LGHNA, CDR2 YSLEER. V gave up 0 bases and J gave up 2 bases, with 10 bases separating them. This CDR3 has 16 residues. This CDR3 is CASSQEGTGNTGELFF. CDR3 nucleotide sequence: TGCGCCAGCAGCCAAGAGGGCACGGGTAACACCGGGGAGCTGTTTTTT.

This clonotype was seen a few times. V and J are TRBV6-2 or TRBV6-3 and TRBJ2-5, with 9 bases identical to TRBD2. The germline gives CDR1 MNHEY, CDR2 SVGEGT. With 6 bases clipped from V and 3 bases from J, the junction kept 2 bases outside the gene matches. This CDR3 is built from 13 residues. The CDR3 coding sequence is TGTGCCAGCAGGGTAGCGGGAGAAGAGACCCAGTACTTC. This encodes CASRVAGEETQYF.

The chain joins TRBV7-2 to TRBJ1-1; 7 bases are shared with TRBD1. CDR1 and CDR2 from the germline V gene are SGHTA and FQGNSA. This CDR3 comprises 13 residues. The V segment lost 5 bases and the J segment 10 bases; nucleotides outside the gene matches: 10. The CDR3 DNA follows: TGTGCCAGCAGCCCTCAGGGGGAGATGCGAGCTTTCTTT. Translating gives CASSPQGEMRAFF.

As concerns this clonotype: Given a far larger clone just one base away, this is likely a sequencing read error. V and J are TRBV10-3 and TRBJ2-3; D remains unclear. This CDR3 is built from 14 residues. The V and J ends lost 5 bases and 1 base respectively, with 10 bases between them. Germline V CDR1 and CDR2: ENHRY, SYGVKD. Here the CDR3 reads CAISQGLGTDTQYF. In DNA form, the CDR3 reads TGTGCCATCAGTCAAGGGCTGGGCACAGATACGCAGTATTTT.

In its sample, this clonotype was seen many times. The rearrangement links TRBV30 to TRBJ2-7, with 12 bases identical to TRBD2. After removal of 4 bases from V and 2 bases from J, the junction contained 6 bases not matched to a gene. The CDR3 spans 15 residues. Germline CDR1 and CDR2: GTSNPN and SVGIG (reference sequence). The DNA for the CDR3 is TGTGCCTGGACCAAAGGACTAGCGGGAACCTACGAGCAGTACTTC. This gives the protein CAWTKGLAGTYEQYF.

DNA for the CDR3: TGCAGTGCCTGGACAGGGGGAAGCGAGCAGTACTTC. It yields the protein CSAWTGGSEQYF. This sequence joins TRBV20-1 and TRBJ2-7, with 10 bases identical to TRBD1. Trimming removed 6 bases from V and 6 bases from J; junction bases left unmatched: 5. The CDR3 has 12 amino acids. The germline CDR1 and CDR2 sequences are DFQATT and SNEGSKA (reference sequence).

CDR3 DNA sequence: TGTGCCAGCAGTTTAATCGGGACAGGGATCAACGAGCAGTACTTC. Encoded protein: CASSLIGTGINEQYF. The chain joins TRBV28 to TRBJ2-7; 9 nucleotides agree with TRBD1. The trim removed 2 bases at V and 5 bases at J, leaving 7 bases unmatched. CDR1 is MDHEN, CDR2 SYDVKM, per germline. This CDR3 has 15 amino acids.

This clonotype was seen a handful of times. This chain connects TRBV12-3 or TRBV12-4 to TRBJ2-7; D might be TRBD1 (6 bases). This CDR3 contains 13 residues. Trimming pared 3 bases from V and 6 bases from J, leaving 12 bases between. CDR3: CASSFSGAGEQYF. CDR3 in DNA: TGTGCCAGCAGTTTTTCAGGGGCCGGCGAGCAGTACTTC.